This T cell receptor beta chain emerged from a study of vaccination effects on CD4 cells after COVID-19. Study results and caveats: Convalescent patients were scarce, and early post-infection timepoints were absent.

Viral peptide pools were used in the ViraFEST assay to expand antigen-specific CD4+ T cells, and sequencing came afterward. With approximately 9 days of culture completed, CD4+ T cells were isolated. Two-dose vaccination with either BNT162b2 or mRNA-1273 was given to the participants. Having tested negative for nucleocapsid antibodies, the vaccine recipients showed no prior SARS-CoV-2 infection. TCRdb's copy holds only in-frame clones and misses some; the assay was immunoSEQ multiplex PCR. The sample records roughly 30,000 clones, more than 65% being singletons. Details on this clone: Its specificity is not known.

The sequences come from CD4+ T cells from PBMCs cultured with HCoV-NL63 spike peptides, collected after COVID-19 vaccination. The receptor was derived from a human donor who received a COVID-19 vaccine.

CDR3 bases: TGTGCTAGTGGGTCAACGTGGGCTGAAGCTTTCTTT. The encoded protein is CASGSTWAEAFF. This chain links TRBV12-5 with TRBJ1-1; D is ambiguous. The V and J ends lost 6 bases and 6 bases respectively, with 11 bases between them. The CDR3 is 12 amino acids. Germline V gives CDR1 LGHNT, CDR2 FRNRAP.